These T cell receptor beta chains were read from a single sample in a study of spatial heterogeneity in lung cancer. From the 5' RACE reads, TCRdb called clonotypes with MiXCR, one entry per CDR3 protein. The data show about 11,000 distinct CDR3 sequences, roughly 5% seen once. The sample consisted of lung tumor tissue, taken at surgery. The receptors shown here come from a male donor with early-stage non-small cell lung cancer. CDR3s include the opening cysteine and the closing phenylalanine or tryptophan. The D gene is left open where the match is weak. Clone sizes are given selectively: once, few, many, or a class where the clone is expanded.

TRBV9	many	-	TRBJ1-6	TGTGCCAGCAGCGGTGAGGGGGACCCCGGGGCCTATAATTCACCCCTCCACTTT	CASSGEGDPGAYNSPLHF
TRBV29-1	medium-sized	TRBD1	TRBJ1-1	TGCAGCGTCGATGAGACAGGGGTTGAAGCTTTCTTT	CSVDETGVEAFF
TRBV4-2	large	-	TRBJ2-7	TGTGCCAGCAGCCAAGATCAGGTTAGCAATTACGAGCAGTACTTC	CASSQDQVSNYEQYF
TRBV4-3	many	-	TRBJ2-1	TGCGCCAGCAGCCAAGTGGGGTACAATGAGCAGTTCTTC	CASSQVGYNEQFF
TRBV7-9	many	-	TRBJ1-1	TGTGCCAGCGCCCTAGGGGGTGGCACTGAAGCTTTCTTT	CASALGGGTEAFF
TRBV27	medium-sized	-	TRBJ1-1	TGTGCCAGCAGTAGATACACAGGGATGAACACTGAAGCTTTCTTT	CASSRYTGMNTEAFF
TRBV7-2	-	-	TRBJ2-7	TGTGCCAGCAGCTTAGGGGTTCCTAGGAACGAGCAGTACTTC	CASSLGVPRNEQYF
TRBV20-1	-	-	TRBJ1-2	TGCAGTGCTAGAGAACCGGGCGATGGGCGTGGCTACACCTTC	CSAREPGDGRGYTF
TRBV7-2	many	-	TRBJ2-7	TGTGCCAGCAGCCTAGGACTCATTTCCTCCTACGAGCAGTACTTC	CASSLGLISSYEQYF
TRBV20-1	few	-	TRBJ2-7	TGCAGTGCTAGTTCTAGTGCCTCTGAGCAGTACTTC	CSASSSASEQYF
TRBV20-1	medium-sized	TRBD1	TRBJ1-1	TGCAGTGCTAGTCCCGGGACAGGGGCTTCAATTGAAGCTTTCTTT	CSASPGTGASIEAFF
TRBV2	medium-sized	TRBD2	TRBJ2-1	TGTGCCAGCAGTGACCACGGGACTAGCGGGATGAGGGGTGAGCAGTTCTTC	CASSDHGTSGMRGEQFF
TRBV28	medium-sized	-	TRBJ1-5	TGTGCCAGCAGTTTAGAGGGACAGCCCCAGCATTTT	CASSLEGQPQHF
TRBV29-1	many	TRBD2	TRBJ2-1	TGCAGCGTTGAGGGGGCGGGAGGGCTCAGTGAGCAGTTCTTC	CSVEGAGGLSEQFF
TRBV12-3/TRBV12-4	few	-	TRBJ1-4	TGTGCCAGCAATTGGGACCAAGAGATTCCAGATAATGAAAAACTGTTTTTT	CASNWDQEIPDNEKLFF
TRBV28	many	TRBD1	TRBJ1-2	TGTGCCAGCAGTACAGGGGCCGGGGGCGACTATGGCTACACCTTC	CASSTGAGGDYGYTF
TRBV5-6	many	-	TRBJ2-3	TGTGCCAGCAGCTTGGCGGTGACTCCAGCCACAGATACGCAGTATTTT	CASSLAVTPATDTQYF
TRBV6-5	many	TRBD2	TRBJ2-2	TGTGCCAGCAGGATCCACCTCCCTCGACTAGCGGGAAGTGGACCGAACACCGGGGAGCTGTTTTTT	CASRIHLPRLAGSGPNTGELFF